These 22 T cell receptor beta chains were all obtained from the same sample, sequenced in a study of cytomegalovirus exposure and HLA in healthy donors. The study ran its PCR with 60 Vbeta and 13 Jbeta primers. Profiled with immunoSEQ multiplex PCR; TCRdb holds only in-frame clones, not every one. The sample records about 200,000 clones, 80% being singletons. The sequenced sample was PBMCs. These receptor sequences come from a woman aged 40 to 50 in good health and CMV-seronegative.

The chain couples TRBV29-1 to TRBJ2-1, with TRBD2 matching over 12 bases. The J segment lost 7 bases and the V segment lost 4 bases, leaving 8 bases of the junction unmatched. CDR3 length: 15 amino acids. Germline assignment: CDR1 SQVTM and CDR2 ANQGSEA. Written as DNA, the CDR3 is TGCAGCGTTGGTGAGACTAGCGGGAGTTTGAATGAGCAGTTCTTC. It translates to CSVGETSGSLNEQFF.

The chain carries TRBV4-3 and TRBJ2-1; possible D gene TRBD1, 7 bases. This CDR3 has 16 amino acids. The V end lost 3 bases, the J end lost 1 base, and 13 bases lay between the germline ends. Germline CDR1 LGHNA, CDR2 YSLEER. The CDR3 DNA follows: TGCGCCAGCAGCCAGGCGACAGGGAGGTCCTACAATGAGCAGTTCTTC. Protein sequence: CASSQATGRSYNEQFF.

The V gene is TRBV7-2, the J gene TRBJ1-5; D may be TRBD1 (6 bases). The germline V gene has CDR1 SGHTA and CDR2 FQGNSA. CDR3 length: 17 amino acids. The ends were cut back, 2 bases at V and 2 bases at J, with 16 bases in the middle. The CDR3 DNA follows: TGTGCCAGCAGCTTAAGGGCACGGGGGGCGGGCAATCAGCCCCAGCATTTT. It yields the protein CASSLRARGAGNQPQHF.

This CDR3 is CASSVAPGTGAFQEQYF. The DNA of the CDR3 is TGTGCCAGCAGCGTAGCACCGGGGACAGGGGCCTTCCAGGAGCAGTACTTC. This chain joins TRBV9 and TRBJ2-7; 10 bases align to TRBD1. Germline V gene sequence: CDR1 SGDLS, CDR2 YYNGEE. J lost 7 bases, V lost 0 bases, and 13 bases had no gene match. The CDR3 loop spans 17 amino acids.

The chain employs TRBV7-2 and TRBJ1-5, with D uncertain. The CDR3 contains 15 residues. Per germline, CDR1 SGHTA and CDR2 FQGNSA. The germline V and J ends were trimmed by 1 base and 0 bases, with 7 bases remaining between them. Here the CDR3 reads CASSLVADSNQPQHF. CDR3 DNA sequence: TGTGCCAGCAGCTTAGTGGCAGATAGCAATCAGCCCCAGCATTTT.

This clone was seen just once. The chain employs TRBV29-1 and TRBJ2-1; 10 bases agree with TRBD2. The CDR3 totals 12 residues. Germline loops: CDR1 SQVTM, CDR2 ANQGSEA. The J segment lost 6 bases and the V segment lost 5 bases, leaving 1 base of the junction unmatched. The CDR3 region is CSVRTSGNEQFF. The DNA of the CDR3 is TGCAGCGTTCGGACTAGCGGCAATGAGCAGTTCTTC.

The gene calls are TRBV19 and TRBJ1-1, with D hard to call. The V end was cut by 6 bases, the J end by 0 bases, with 17 bases between. Germline values: CDR1 LNHDA, CDR2 SQIVND (reference sequence). This CDR3 has 16 amino acids. The CDR3 bases are TGTGCCAGTAGGAGAATTGGCTCCGGGGTGAACACTGAAGCTTTCTTT. It yields the protein CASRRIGSGVNTEAFF.

Comments on this clone: Germline is not matched at one junction end, which may reflect a read error. The chain links TRBV2 to TRBJ2-2; 7 bases are shared with TRBD1. The germline CDR1 and CDR2 sequences are SNHLY and FYNNEI. There are 14 residues in the CDR3. The CDR3 coding sequence is TGTGCCAGCACGGACAGGACGGGCGCCGGGGAGCCGTTTTTT. It translates to CASTDRTGAGEPFF.

This clone was counted a few times. The chain uses TRBV6-6 and TRBJ1-1, with TRBD1 matching 7 bases. The junction had 1 base not matched to a gene; V was cut back by 4 bases and J by 5 bases. The CDR3 is made up of 12 amino acids. CDR1 is MNHNY and CDR2 is SVGAGI in the germline V gene (reference sequence). CDR3 sequence (DNA): TGTGCCAGCAGTTGGGGACAGACTGAAGCTTTCTTT. Translation: CASSWGQTEAFF.

This clone was counted between two and nine times. The V and J genes are TRBV11-2 and TRBJ2-2; maybe TRBD2 (5 bases). Germline V lookup: CDR1 SGHAT, CDR2 FQNNGV. CDR3 length equals 17 residues. V was shortened by 1 base and J by 0 bases, with 12 bases between the two germline ends. Here the CDR3 DNA reads TGTGCCAGCAGCTTAGTTAGCACTAGTTCGAACACCGGGGAGCTGTTTTTT. This gives the protein CASSLVSTSSNTGELFF.

The chain couples TRBV27 to TRBJ1-5; no clear D. The ends were cut back, 5 bases at V and 6 bases at J, with 20 bases in the middle. Germline lookup yields CDR1 MNHEY and CDR2 SMNVEV (reference sequence). This CDR3 spans 16 amino acids. CDR3 protein: CASSLGLDHLSQPQHF. The DNA for the CDR3 is TGTGCCAGCAGTCTCGGACTCGACCACTTGAGTCAGCCCCAGCATTTT.

The chain is built from TRBV27 and TRBJ2-2; the D is unclear. The CDR3 is 14 residues long. V was pared by 3 bases and J by 1 base, with 6 bases between. CDR1 is MNHEY and CDR2 is SMNVEV in the germline V gene (reference sequence). The CDR3 DNA follows: TGTGCCAGCAGTTTGAGAAGGAACACCGGGGAGCTGTTTTTT. Its protein product is CASSLRRNTGELFF.

This chain connects TRBV5-1 to TRBJ1-1, with D unresolved. Germline CDR1 reads SGHRS; CDR2 reads YFSETQ. The CDR3 is 16 residues long. V was clipped by 0 bases and J by 1 base, with 13 bases between them. The CDR3 nucleotides read TGCGCCAGCAGCTTGGAGGTCCCCTCGGGGAACACTGAAGCTTTCTTT. Its translation is CASSLEVPSGNTEAFF.

The CDR3 coding sequence is TGTGCCAGTAGTATAAGTACTGGGCGCCCAGATACGCAGTATTTT. Translated, it gives CASSISTGRPDTQYF. The V call is TRBV19, the J call TRBJ2-3; D is undetermined. The V end was cut by 2 bases, the J end by 4 bases, with 13 bases between. Germline V gene lookup returns CDR1 LNHDA and CDR2 SQIVND (reference sequence). This CDR3 region has 15 residues.

V is TRBV5-1 and J is TRBJ2-3, with TRBD2 matching over 11 bases. This CDR3 contains 18 residues. Unmatched junction bases numbered 16, after V lost 4 bases and J lost 6 bases. Germline V gives CDR1 SGHRS, CDR2 YFSETQ. The CDR3 sequence is CASSGGKTSGTSGDTQYF. For the CDR3, the DNA is TGCGCCAGCAGCGGGGGGAAGACTAGCGGGACTTCGGGGGATACGCAGTATTTT.

The rearrangement uses TRBV5-1 and TRBJ2-2; D is unresolved. V lost 0 bases and J lost 6, with 12 bases in between. The CDR3 runs to 15 residues. CDR1 and CDR2 from the germline V gene are SGHRS and YFSETQ. CDR3 amino acids: CASSLATAVAGELFF. The CDR3 region has the DNA TGCGCCAGCAGCTTGGCGACTGCGGTCGCCGGGGAGCTGTTTTTT.

The chain employs TRBV7-6 and TRBJ2-1; TRBD2 aligns across 13 bases. Germline CDR1 reads SGHVS; CDR2 reads FNYEAQ. The CDR3 runs 15 residues. V gave up 5 bases and J gave up 8 bases; unmatched junction bases: 6. The CDR3 DNA follows: TGTGCCAGCAGCCACCCAGGACTAGCGGGGGATGAGCAGTTCTTC. Translating gives CASSHPGLAGDEQFF. Based on the CDR3 plus reference TRBV7-6 and TRBJ2-1, the full variable domain is GAGVSQSPRYKVTKRGQDVALRCDPISGHVSLYWYRQALGQGPEFLTYFNYEAQQDKSGLPNDRFSAERPEGSISTLTIQRTEQRDSAMYRCASSHPGLAGDEQFFGPGTRLTVL.

The J gene is TRBJ2-4, the V gene TRBV6-1, with D unresolved. CDR1 MNHNS and CDR2 SASEGT come from the germline V gene. CDR3 size: 13 residues. Trimming took 6 bases from V and 1 from J, leaving 7 bases between them. CDR3 amino acids: CASRASAKNIQYF. CDR3 DNA: TGTGCCAGCAGAGCATCGGCCAAAAACATTCAGTACTTC.

This chain uses TRBV7-9 with TRBJ2-1; 12 bases are shared with TRBD2. The junction had 7 bases not matched to a gene; V was cut back by 4 bases and J by 3 bases. Germline values: CDR1 SEHNR, CDR2 FQNEAQ (reference sequence). This CDR3 comprises 17 residues. The CDR3 DNA reads as TGTGCCAGCAGCTCAACGGGACTAGCGGGTTTCTACAATGAGCAGTTCTTC. It yields the protein CASSSTGLAGFYNEQFF.

The chain combines TRBV7-9 with TRBJ1-4; D gene ambiguous. Germline V gene sequence: CDR1 SEHNR, CDR2 FQNEAQ (reference sequence). V was trimmed by 7 bases and J by 7 bases, leaving 13 bases between them. The CDR3 has 13 residues. CDR3 DNA sequence: TGTGCCAGCACAACAGATCTAAGTGAAAAACTGTTTTTT. Protein product: CASTTDLSEKLFF.

The chain carries TRBV15 and TRBJ2-7; no firm D call. CDR3 length: 16 amino acids. With 1 base removed from V and 0 bases from J, the gap between germline ends came to 13 bases. Germline CDR1 and CDR2: LNHNV and YYDKDF (reference sequence). DNA for the CDR3: TGTGCCACCAGCAGAGGCCTAGTCCCCAGCTCCTACGAGCAGTACTTC. Encoded protein: CATSRGLVPSSYEQYF.

This clone showed up just once. The chain uses TRBV4-3 and TRBJ1-4, with D uncertain. CDR1 and CDR2 from the germline V gene are LGHNA and YSLEER. The germline V and J ends were trimmed by 1 base and 3 bases, with 12 bases remaining between them. The CDR3 length is 16 residues. The CDR3 region is CASSQAGGRSNEKLFF. Here the CDR3 DNA reads TGCGCCAGCAGCCAAGCCGGCGGGAGGTCTAATGAAAAACTGTTTTTT.